The TCR beta chain under discussion was sequenced for a study of T cells in Graves' hyperthyroidism and ophthalmopathy. Regarding the study as a whole: The model's output predicted ophthalmopathy at a median of about 6.5 months prior to onset. Most thyroid-expanded clonotypes above 0.001 were also found in blood.

This clonotype occurred many times. Its cognate antigen is unknown. The germline gives CDR1 MDHEN, CDR2 SYDVKM. Trimming left V 6 bases short and J 3 bases short, with 15 bases between. The CDR3 extends over 15 amino acids. TCR beta CDR3 regions were amplified from RNA transcripts. First-round RT-PCR of the TCR CDR3 relied on the HTBI primer set. Each CDR3 protein gets one entry after TCRdb re-called the multiplex PCR reads with MiXCR. The profile shows approximately 510,000 distinct CDR3 sequences, under 25% of them singletons. Aged 18 to 65, the patients had hyperthyroidism that was newly diagnosed and had lasted under 2 months. From approximately 9.5 ml of fresh peripheral blood, PBMCs were isolated.

Material for sequencing was blood. The receptor comes from a man aged 18 to 29 with Graves' hyperthyroidism. The chain combines TRBV28 with TRBJ1-5; the D gene is possibly TRBD1 (6 bases). CDR3 in amino acids: CASSLGGASNQPQHF. The CDR3 DNA reads TGTGCCAGCAGCTTAGGGGGGGCGTCCAATCAGCCCCAGCATTTT.